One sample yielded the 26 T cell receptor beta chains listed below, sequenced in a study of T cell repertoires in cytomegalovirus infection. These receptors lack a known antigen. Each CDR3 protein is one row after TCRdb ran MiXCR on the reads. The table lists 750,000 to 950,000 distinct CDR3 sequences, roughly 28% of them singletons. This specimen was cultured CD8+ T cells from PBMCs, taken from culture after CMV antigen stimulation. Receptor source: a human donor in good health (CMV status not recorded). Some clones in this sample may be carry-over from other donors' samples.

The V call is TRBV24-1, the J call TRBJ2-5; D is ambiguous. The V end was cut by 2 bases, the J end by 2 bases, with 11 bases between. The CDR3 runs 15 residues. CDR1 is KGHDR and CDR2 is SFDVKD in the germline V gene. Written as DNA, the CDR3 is TGTGCCACCAGTGATTCCAGGACGGCACAAGAGACCCAGTACTTC. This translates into CATSDSRTAQETQYF.

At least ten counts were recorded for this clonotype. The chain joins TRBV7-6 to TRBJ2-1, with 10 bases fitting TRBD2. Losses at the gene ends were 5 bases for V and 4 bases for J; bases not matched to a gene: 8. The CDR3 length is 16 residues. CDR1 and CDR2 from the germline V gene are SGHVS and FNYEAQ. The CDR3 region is CASSRFGLADYNEQFF. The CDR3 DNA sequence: TGTGCCAGCAGCCGATTCGGACTAGCGGATTACAATGAGCAGTTCTTC.

CDR3 region: CATTQQGDGYTF. CDR3 nucleotide sequence: TGTGCCACCACTCAACAGGGGGATGGCTACACCTTC. The chain joins TRBV10-3 to TRBJ1-2; 8 bases map to TRBD1. Germline CDR1 is ENHRY and CDR2 is SYGVKD. CDR3 size: 12 residues. Trimming cost V 10 bases and J 6 bases; bases outside gene matches: 7.

The DNA of the CDR3 is TGTGCCACCAGTGATTTGTGCGTGACAGGGGGCTACGAGCAGTACGTC. Translation gives CATSDLCVTGGYEQYV. The genes are TRBV24-1 and TRBJ2-7, with TRBD1 matching over 9 bases. The CDR3 totals 16 residues. Germline CDR1 is KGHDR and CDR2 is SFDVKD. V shed 0 bases, J shed 3 bases, and the junction held 5 bases outside the gene matches.

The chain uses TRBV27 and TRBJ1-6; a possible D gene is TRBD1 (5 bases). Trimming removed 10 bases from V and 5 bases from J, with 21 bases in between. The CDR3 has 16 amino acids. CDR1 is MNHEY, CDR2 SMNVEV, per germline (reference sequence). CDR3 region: CATSAPRDGDNSPLHF. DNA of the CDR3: TGTGCCACCTCGGCACCCCGGGACGGAGATAATTCACCCCTCCACTTT.

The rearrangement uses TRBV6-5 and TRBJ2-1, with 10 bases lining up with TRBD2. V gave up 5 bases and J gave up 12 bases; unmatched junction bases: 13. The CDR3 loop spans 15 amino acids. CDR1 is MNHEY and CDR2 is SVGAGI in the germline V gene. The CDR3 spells CASSPLAGDPRGQFF. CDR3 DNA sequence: TGTGCCAGCAGTCCCCTAGCGGGGGACCCTAGGGGGCAGTTCTTC.

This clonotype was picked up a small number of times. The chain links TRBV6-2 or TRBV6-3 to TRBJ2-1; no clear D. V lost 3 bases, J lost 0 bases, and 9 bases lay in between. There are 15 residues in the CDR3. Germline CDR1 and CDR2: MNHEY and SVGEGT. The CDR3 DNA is TGTGCCAGCAGTTATCGAGATGGCTCCTACAATGAGCAGTTCTTC. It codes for CASSYRDGSYNEQFF.

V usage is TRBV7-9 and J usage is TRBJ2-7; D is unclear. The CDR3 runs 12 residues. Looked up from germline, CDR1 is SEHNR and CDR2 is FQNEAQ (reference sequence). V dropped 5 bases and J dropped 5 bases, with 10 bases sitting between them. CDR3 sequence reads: CASSPPRHEQYF. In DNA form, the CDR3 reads TGTGCCAGCAGCCCCCCCCGGCACGAGCAGTACTTC.

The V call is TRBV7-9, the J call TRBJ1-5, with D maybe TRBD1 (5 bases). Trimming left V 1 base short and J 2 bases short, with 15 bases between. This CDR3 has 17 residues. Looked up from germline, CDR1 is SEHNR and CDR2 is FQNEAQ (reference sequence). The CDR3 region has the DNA TGTGCCAGCAGCTTAGGTACGGGGGGAGGGGGCAATCAGCCCCAGCATTTT. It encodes CASSLGTGGGGNQPQHF.

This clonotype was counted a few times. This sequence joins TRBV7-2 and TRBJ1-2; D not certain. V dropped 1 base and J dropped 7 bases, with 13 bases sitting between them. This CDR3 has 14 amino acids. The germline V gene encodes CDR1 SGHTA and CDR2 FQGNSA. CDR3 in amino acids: CASSLVGPVSGYTF. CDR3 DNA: TGTGCCAGCAGCTTAGTAGGGCCGGTTAGTGGCTACACCTTC. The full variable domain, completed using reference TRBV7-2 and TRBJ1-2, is GAGVSQSPSNKVTEKGKDVELRCDPISGHTALYWYRQSLGQGLEFLIYFQGNSAPDKSGLPSDRFSAERTGGSVSTLTIQRTQQEDSAVYLCASSLVGPVSGYTFGSGTRLTVV.

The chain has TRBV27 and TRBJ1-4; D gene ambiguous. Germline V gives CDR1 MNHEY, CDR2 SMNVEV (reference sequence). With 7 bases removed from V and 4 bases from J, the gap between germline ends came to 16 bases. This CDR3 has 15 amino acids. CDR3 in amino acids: CASKRRASLNEKLFF. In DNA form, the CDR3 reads TGTGCCAGCAAGCGCCGGGCCAGCCTTAATGAAAAACTGTTTTTT.

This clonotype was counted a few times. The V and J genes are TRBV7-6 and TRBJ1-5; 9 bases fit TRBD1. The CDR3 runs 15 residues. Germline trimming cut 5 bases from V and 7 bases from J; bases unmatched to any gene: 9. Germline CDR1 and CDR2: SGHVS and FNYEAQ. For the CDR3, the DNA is TGTGCCAGCAGCGAGGGACAGGGTTCGGGACAGCCCCAGCATTTT. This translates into CASSEGQGSGQPQHF.

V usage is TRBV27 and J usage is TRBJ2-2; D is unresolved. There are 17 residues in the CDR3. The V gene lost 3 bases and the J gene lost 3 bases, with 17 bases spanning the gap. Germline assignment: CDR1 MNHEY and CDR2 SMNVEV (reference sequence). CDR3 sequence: CASSFLTGPRDTGELFF. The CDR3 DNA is TGTGCCAGCAGTTTTCTAACCGGGCCCCGAGACACCGGGGAGCTGTTTTTT.

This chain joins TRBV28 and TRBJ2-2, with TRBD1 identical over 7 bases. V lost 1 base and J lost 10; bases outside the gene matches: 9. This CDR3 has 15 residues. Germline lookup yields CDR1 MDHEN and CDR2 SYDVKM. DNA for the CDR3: TGTGCCAGCAGTTTATTTGGACAGGCCCTTCCGGAGCTGTTTTTT. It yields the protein CASSLFGQALPELFF.

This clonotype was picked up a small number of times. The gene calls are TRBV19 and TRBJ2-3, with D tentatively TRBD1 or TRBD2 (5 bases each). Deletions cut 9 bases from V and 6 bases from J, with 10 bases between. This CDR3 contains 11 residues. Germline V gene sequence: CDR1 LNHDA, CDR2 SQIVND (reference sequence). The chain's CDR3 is CASRWGDTQYF. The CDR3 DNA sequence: TGTGCCAGCCGTTGGGGGGATACGCAGTATTTT.

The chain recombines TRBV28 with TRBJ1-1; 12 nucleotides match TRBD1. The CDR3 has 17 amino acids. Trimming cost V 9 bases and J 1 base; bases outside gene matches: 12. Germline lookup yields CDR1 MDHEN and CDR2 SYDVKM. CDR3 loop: CASLDSPGQGANTEAFF. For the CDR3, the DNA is TGTGCCAGTCTGGATTCCCCGGGACAGGGGGCGAACACTGAAGCTTTCTTT.

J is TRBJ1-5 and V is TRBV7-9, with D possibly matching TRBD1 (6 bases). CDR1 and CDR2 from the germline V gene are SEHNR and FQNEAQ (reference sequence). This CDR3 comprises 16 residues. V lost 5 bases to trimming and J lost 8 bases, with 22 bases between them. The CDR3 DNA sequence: TGTGCCAGCAGCCAATCAATACAGGGACCCTTGGAGCCCCAGCATTTT. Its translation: CASSQSIQGPLEPQHF.

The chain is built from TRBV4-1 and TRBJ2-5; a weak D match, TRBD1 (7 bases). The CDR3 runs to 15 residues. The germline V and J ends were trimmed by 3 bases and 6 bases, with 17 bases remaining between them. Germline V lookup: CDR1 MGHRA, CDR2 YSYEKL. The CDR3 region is CASSQARGVSQTQYF. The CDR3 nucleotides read TGCGCCAGCAGCCAGGCCAGGGGGGTCTCTCAGACCCAGTACTTC.

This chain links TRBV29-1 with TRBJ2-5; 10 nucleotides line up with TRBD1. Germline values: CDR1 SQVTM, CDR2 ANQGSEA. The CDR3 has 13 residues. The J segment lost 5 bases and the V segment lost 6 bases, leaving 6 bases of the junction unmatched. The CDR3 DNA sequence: TGCAGCGTAGAGACAGGGGGCGAGGAGACCCAGTACTTC. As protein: CSVETGGEETQYF.

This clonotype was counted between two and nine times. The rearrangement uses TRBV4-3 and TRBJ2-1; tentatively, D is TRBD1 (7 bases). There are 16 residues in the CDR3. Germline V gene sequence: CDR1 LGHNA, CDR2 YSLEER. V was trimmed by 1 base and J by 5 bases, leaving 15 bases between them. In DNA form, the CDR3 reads TGCGCCAGCAGCCAAGTCAGTCAGGGGGGACACAATGAGCAGTTCTTC. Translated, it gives CASSQVSQGGHNEQFF.

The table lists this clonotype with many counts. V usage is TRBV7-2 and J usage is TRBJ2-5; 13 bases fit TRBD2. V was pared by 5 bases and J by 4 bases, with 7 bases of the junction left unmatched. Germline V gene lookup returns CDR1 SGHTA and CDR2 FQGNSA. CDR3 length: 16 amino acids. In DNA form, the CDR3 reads TGTGCCAGCAGCCCGCGACTAGCGGGGGGCCGAGAGACCCAGTACTTC. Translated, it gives CASSPRLAGGRETQYF.

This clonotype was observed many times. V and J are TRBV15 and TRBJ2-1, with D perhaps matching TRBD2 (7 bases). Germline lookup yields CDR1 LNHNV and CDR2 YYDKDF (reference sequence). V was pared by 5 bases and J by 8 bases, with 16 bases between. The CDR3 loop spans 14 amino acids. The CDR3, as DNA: TGTGCCACCAGCGACGGGGGGCTGTTCGATGAGCAGTTCTTC. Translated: CATSDGGLFDEQFF.

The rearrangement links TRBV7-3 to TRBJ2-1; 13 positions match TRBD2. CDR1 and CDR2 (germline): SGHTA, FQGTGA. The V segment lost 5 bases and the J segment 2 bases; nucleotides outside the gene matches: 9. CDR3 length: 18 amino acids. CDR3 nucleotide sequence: TGTGCCAGCAGCCTGGAACTAGCGGGGGGGCCCGCCTACAATGAGCAGTTCTTC. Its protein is CASSLELAGGPAYNEQFF. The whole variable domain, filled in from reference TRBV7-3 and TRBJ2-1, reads GAGVSQTPSNKVTEKGKYVELRCDPISGHTALYWYRQSLGQGPEFLIYFQGTGAADDSGLPNDRFFAVRPEGSVSTLKIQRTERGDSAVYLCASSLELAGGPAYNEQFFGPGTRLTVL.

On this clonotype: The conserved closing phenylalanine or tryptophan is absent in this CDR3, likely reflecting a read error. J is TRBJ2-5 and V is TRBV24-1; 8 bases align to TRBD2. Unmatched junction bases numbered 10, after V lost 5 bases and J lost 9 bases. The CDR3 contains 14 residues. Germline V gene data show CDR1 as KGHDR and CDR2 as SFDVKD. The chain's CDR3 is CATSAGGGSPPQYS. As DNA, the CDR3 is TGTGCCACCAGTGCGGGGGGGGGGTCTCCTCCCCAGTACTCC.

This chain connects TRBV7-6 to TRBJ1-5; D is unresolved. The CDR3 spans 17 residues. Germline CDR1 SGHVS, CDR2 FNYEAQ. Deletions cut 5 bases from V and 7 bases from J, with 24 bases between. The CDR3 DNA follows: TGTGCCAGCAGCCCCGAAGTGGCGAGGCACTTAAAACAGCCCCAGCATTTT. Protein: CASSPEVARHLKQPQHF.

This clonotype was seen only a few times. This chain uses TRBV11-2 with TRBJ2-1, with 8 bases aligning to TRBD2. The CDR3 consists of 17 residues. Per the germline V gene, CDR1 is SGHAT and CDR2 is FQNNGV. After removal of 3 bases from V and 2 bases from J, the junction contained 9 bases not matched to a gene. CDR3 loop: CASSFTLAGSTYNEQFF. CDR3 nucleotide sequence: TGTGCCAGCAGCTTTACCTTAGCGGGGAGTACCTACAATGAGCAGTTCTTC. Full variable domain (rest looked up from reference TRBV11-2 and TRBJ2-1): EAGVAQSPRYKIIEKRQSVAFWCNPISGHATLYWYQQILGQGPKLLIQFQNNGVVDDSQLPKDRFSAERLKGVDSTLKIQPAKLEDSAVYLCASSFTLAGSTYNEQFFGPGTRLTVL.